These 32 T cell receptor beta chains share one sample of origin, sequenced in a study of blood T cells in healthy people across ages. PCR was performed a second time for roughly 6 to 12 cycles using a sample-barcoded 5' primer and a J-beta primer mix. TCRdb re-analysed the 5' RACE reads in MiXCR, keeping a single row per CDR3 protein. The sample lists around 990,000 distinct CDR3 sequences, under 40% occurring once. The sample consisted of blood. The source of these receptors is a man aged 18 to 30 in good health.

This clonotype was detected only once. The chain employs TRBV24-1 and TRBJ2-4; the match to TRBD1 covers 8 bases. The CDR3 loop spans 16 amino acids. The germline CDR1 and CDR2 sequences are KGHDR and SFDVKD. Germline trimming cut 4 bases from V and 2 bases from J; bases unmatched to any gene: 6. CDR3 amino acids: CATSESQGASKNIQYF. CDR3 coding DNA: TGTGCCACCAGTGAGAGCCAGGGGGCGTCCAAAAACATTCAGTACTTC.

V and J are TRBV4-3 and TRBJ1-1, with TRBD1 as a possible D gene (6 bases). There are 15 residues in the CDR3. CDR1 and CDR2 (germline): LGHNA, YSLEER. Trimming removed 2 bases from V and 3 bases from J, with 13 bases in between. CDR3 amino acids: CASSQQQGTYTEAFF. Written as DNA, the CDR3 is TGCGCCAGCAGCCAACAACAGGGTACCTACACTGAAGCTTTCTTT.

This clonotype was picked up a small number of times. V usage is TRBV28 and J usage is TRBJ2-7, with 8 bases lining up with TRBD1. Germline V gives CDR1 MDHEN, CDR2 SYDVKM. Trimming took 6 bases from V and 7 from J; bases not matched to a gene: 8. The CDR3 length is 13 residues. CDR3 residues: CASSATGDNEQYF. As DNA, the CDR3 is TGTGCCAGCAGCGCGACAGGGGACAATGAGCAGTACTTC. The variable domain in full, with the rest retrieved from reference TRBV28 and TRBJ2-7, is DVKVTQSSRYLVKRTGEKVFLECVQDMDHENMFWYRQDPGLGLRLIYFSYDVKMKEKGDIPEGYSVSREKKERFSLILESASTNQTSMYLCASSATGDNEQYFGPGTRLTVT.

CDR3 protein: CATSRDLRTFSGANVLTF. CDR3 bases: TGTGCCACCAGCAGAGATCTGAGGACATTCTCTGGGGCCAACGTCCTGACTTTC. The V call is TRBV15, the J call TRBJ2-6; a weak D match, TRBD1 (5 bases). Trimming took off 0 bases at V and 0 bases at J, with 12 bases between the two ends. The CDR3 has 18 amino acids. Looked up from germline, CDR1 is LNHNV and CDR2 is YYDKDF (reference sequence).

The rearrangement joins TRBV5-6 to TRBJ1-2; D might be TRBD1 (5 bases). The germline V gene has CDR1 SGHDT and CDR2 YYEEEE. This CDR3 spans 13 amino acids. Trimming shortened V by 2 bases and J by 8 bases, and 13 bases separated the two germline ends. CDR3 bases: TGTGCCAGCAGCTTTGGGCCAGAGGGGGGCTACACCTTC. Translated, it gives CASSFGPEGGYTF. The full variable domain, completed using reference TRBV5-6 and TRBJ1-2, is DAGVTQSPTHLIKTRGQQVTLRCSPKSGHDTVSWYQQALGQGPQFIFQYYEEEERQRGNFPDRFSGHQFPNYSSELNVNALLLGDSALYLCASSFGPEGGYTFGSGTRLTVV.

V is TRBV29-1 and J is TRBJ1-1; D is uncertain. V was cut by 5 bases and J by 2 bases, with 15 bases left in between. CDR1 is SQVTM, CDR2 ANQGSEA, per germline. CDR3 length: 14 amino acids. CDR3 coding DNA: TGCAGCGTTACGCCGCTGGGATTTAACACTGAAGCTTTCTTT. It is translated as CSVTPLGFNTEAFF.

This clonotype appeared a few times. V usage is TRBV5-8 and J usage is TRBJ1-2; D uncertain. The V end was cut by 4 bases, the J end by 0 bases, with 10 bases between. The length of the CDR3 is 14 residues. Germline loops: CDR1 SGHTS, CDR2 YDEGEE. This CDR3 reads CASSVIRTNYGYTF. DNA for the CDR3: TGTGCCAGCAGCGTGATCAGAACTAACTATGGCTACACCTTC.

CDR3 sequence (DNA): TGTGCCATCAGGGGGAGCACAGATACGCAGTATTTT. This codes for CAIRGSTDTQYF. The chain recombines TRBV10-3 with TRBJ2-3, with D hard to call. CDR1 is ENHRY and CDR2 is SYGVKD in the germline V gene. Trimming cost V 6 bases and J 0 bases, with 4 bases left between them. The CDR3 spans 12 residues.

To note about this clonotype: In this CDR3 the conserved last residue, phenylalanine or tryptophan, is missing, so a read error is likely. V gene TRBV4-1 combines with J gene TRBJ2-5; D gene uncertain. The CDR3 is made up of 15 amino acids. Deletions cut 0 bases from V and 5 bases from J, with 13 bases between. Per the germline V gene, CDR1 is MGHRA and CDR2 is YSYEKL. CDR3 sequence reads: CASSQEEALVETQYY. As DNA, the CDR3 is TGCGCCAGCAGCCAAGAGGAAGCACTTGTTGAGACCCAGTACTAC.

V is TRBV9 and J is TRBJ1-4; a possible D gene is TRBD1 (5 bases). The ends were cut back, 4 bases at V and 7 bases at J, with 20 bases in the middle. CDR1 is SGDLS and CDR2 is YYNGEE in the germline V gene. CDR3 size: 16 residues. CDR3: CASSPRTLRLSEKLFF. Written as DNA, the CDR3 is TGTGCCAGCAGCCCCCGGACACTCAGATTGAGTGAAAAACTGTTTTTT.

Notes on this clonotype: Since a much larger clone is just one base distant, this may be a read error. The chain employs TRBV5-8 and TRBJ2-1; maybe TRBD2 (6 bases). Germline CDR1 reads SGHTS; CDR2 reads YDEGEE. The CDR3 covers 16 residues. The CDR3 loop reads CASSVHPGLSHNEQFF. The CDR3, as DNA: TGTGCCAGCAGCGTCCACCCGGGACTCTCCCACAATGAGCAGTTCTTC.

In this sample, this clonotype turned up once. The chain recombines TRBV3-1 with TRBJ2-5; TRBD2 aligns across 7 bases. Germline CDR1 and CDR2: LGHDT and YNNKEL (reference sequence). This CDR3 has 16 residues. V gave up 3 bases and J gave up 11 bases; unmatched junction bases: 18. The CDR3 coding sequence is TGTGCCAGCAGCCAGGATGCTAGCGGTCTTTCCCATGAGCAGTACTTC. Protein product: CASSQDASGLSHEQYF.

Remarks on this clonotype: One base away lies a much larger clone, so this may be a sequencing read error. V gene TRBV20-1 combines with J gene TRBJ1-5, with TRBD1 identical over 9 bases. Germline-derived CDR1 and CDR2 are DFQATT and SNEGSKA (reference sequence). The CDR3 covers 17 residues. The CDR3 region is CSARDPASGTGSQPRHF. The CDR3 DNA reads as TGCAGTGCTAGAGATCCCGCCTCCGGGACAGGGAGCCAGCCCCGGCATTTT.

This clonotype has a handful of counts. The gene calls are TRBV25-1 and TRBJ1-4; the match to TRBD1 covers 10 bases. Germline CDR1 is MGHDK and CDR2 is SYGVNS. This CDR3 comprises 15 residues. V lost 4 bases and J lost 6; bases outside the gene matches: 5. CDR3 DNA sequence: TGTGCCAGCAGTGGGTGGACAGGGGGGGATGAAAAACTGTTTTTT. This translates into CASSGWTGGDEKLFF.

The gene calls are TRBV6-6 and TRBJ2-5; no definite D call. Germline CDR1 and CDR2: MNHNY and SVGAGI (reference sequence). V gave up 0 bases and J gave up 3 bases, with 11 bases separating them. The CDR3 extends over 15 amino acids. The CDR3 protein is CASSYSSLSEETQYF. The CDR3 nucleotides read TGTGCCAGCAGTTACTCGAGTCTTTCCGAAGAGACCCAGTACTTC.

The chain combines TRBV4-3 with TRBJ1-1, with a tentative D call TRBD1 (6 bases). Trimming cost V 0 bases and J 3 bases, with 11 bases left between them. The germline gives CDR1 LGHNA, CDR2 YSLEER. The CDR3 extends over 15 amino acids. The CDR3 DNA reads as TGCGCCAGCAGCCAAGATCCGGGGGGCTACACTGAAGCTTTCTTT. Residues: CASSQDPGGYTEAFF.

The chain joins TRBV27 to TRBJ1-5, with 7 bases fitting TRBD1. Trimming at V came to 5 bases and at J to 4 bases, leaving 11 bases not matched to a gene. The CDR3 has 16 amino acids. Germline V CDR1 and CDR2: MNHEY, SMNVEV (reference sequence). The CDR3, as DNA: TGTGCCAGCAGTCCACTCAAGACAGGGTTTAATCAGCCCCAGCATTTT. Its protein is CASSPLKTGFNQPQHF.

CDR3 nucleotides: TGCAGTGCAACCGGGACTAGCGGCGTCTACGAGCAGTACTTC. Residues: CSATGTSGVYEQYF. This chain joins TRBV20-1 and TRBJ2-7; 11 bases are a match to TRBD2. The CDR3 spans 14 residues. V shed 6 bases, J shed 3 bases, and the junction held 7 bases outside the gene matches. The germline gives CDR1 DFQATT, CDR2 SNEGSKA (reference sequence).

This clonotype has only a few counts. The chain couples TRBV19 to TRBJ2-1; D unresolved. CDR3 length: 15 amino acids. CDR1 is LNHDA and CDR2 is SQIVND in the germline V gene (reference sequence). Trimming left V 7 bases short and J 2 bases short, with 15 bases between. CDR3 loop: CASNPAPDPYNEQFF. The CDR3 region has the DNA TGTGCCAGTAACCCCGCCCCGGACCCCTACAATGAGCAGTTCTTC.

This clonotype was recorded a few times. The rearrangement links TRBV5-1 to TRBJ2-1, with D possibly matching TRBD2 (5 bases). The CDR3 consists of 17 residues. The V end was cut by 5 bases, the J end by 0 bases, with 18 bases between. From germline, CDR1 is SGHRS and CDR2 YFSETQ. CDR3 residues: CASSLGGSTSSYNEQFF. The CDR3 coding sequence is TGCGCCAGCAGTCTGGGCGGGTCTACAAGCTCCTACAATGAGCAGTTCTTC.

This chain joins TRBV12-3 or TRBV12-4 and TRBJ2-1; D tentatively reads TRBD1 or TRBD2 (5 bases each). The assigned J gene may be wrong: the sequence end matches TRBJ2-7 better. This CDR3 contains 15 residues. The CDR3 protein is CASSYRKGTYNEQYF. In DNA, the CDR3 is TGTGCCAGCAGTTATCGAAAAGGGACCTACAATGAGCAGTACTTC.

The chain carries TRBV6-1 and TRBJ2-3, with TRBD2 matching over 12 bases. The CDR3 loop spans 15 amino acids. Germline CDR1 is MNHNS and CDR2 is SASEGT. Trimming at V came to 4 bases and at J to 4 bases, leaving 3 bases not matched to a gene. The CDR3 DNA sequence: TGTGCCAGCAGTGGAGCTAGCGGGGGGGCAGATACGCAGTATTTT. Translating gives CASSGASGGADTQYF.

DNA for the CDR3: TGCAGTGCTCTCCGCCCCGCGGGGGGGCAATCAGATACGCAGTATTTT. The encoded protein is CSALRPAGGQSDTQYF. This chain links TRBV20-1 with TRBJ2-3; 9 bases are a match to TRBD2. The CDR3 extends over 16 amino acids. Germline CDR1 DFQATT, CDR2 SNEGSKA (reference sequence). V trimming: 5 bases; J trimming: 4 bases; junction bases outside the gene matches: 13.

The chain uses TRBV20-1 and TRBJ2-1, with D possibly TRBD2 on 5 matching bases. Germline V CDR1 and CDR2: DFQATT, SNEGSKA (reference sequence). The CDR3 is 14 residues long. V was cut by 0 bases and J by 3 bases, with 9 bases left in between. The CDR3 is CSARDVGLYNEQFF. The CDR3 nucleotides read TGCAGTGCTAGAGATGTCGGACTCTACAATGAGCAGTTCTTC.

The rearrangement joins TRBV12-3 or TRBV12-4 to TRBJ1-2; 7 bases match TRBD1. The CDR3 consists of 14 residues. V lost 5 bases and J lost 4; bases outside the gene matches: 7. The DNA of the CDR3 is TGTGCCAGCAGTCGACAGGGTTCTAGCTATGGCTACACCTTC. This gives the protein CASSRQGSSYGYTF.

The genes are TRBV7-2 and TRBJ2-3; D possibly uses TRBD1 or TRBD2 (5 bases each). This CDR3 spans 16 amino acids. V gave up 0 bases and J gave up 0 bases, with 10 bases separating them. Germline V gene sequence: CDR1 SGHTA, CDR2 FQGNSA. The CDR3 nucleotides read TGTGCCAGCAGCTTAGCCGGGACGTCAAGCACAGATACGCAGTATTTT. This translates into CASSLAGTSSTDTQYF.

This clonotype has more than one count but fewer than ten. This chain joins TRBV6-2 or TRBV6-3 and TRBJ2-5; tentative D call: TRBD1 (6 bases). The V gene's germline CDR1 is MNHEY and CDR2 SVGEGT. V was shortened by 4 bases and J by 5 bases, with 17 bases between the two germline ends. The CDR3 has 15 residues. CDR3 coding DNA: TGTGCCAGCAGTTTCAAACAGGGATTTAGCGAGACCCAGTACTTC. It yields the protein CASSFKQGFSETQYF.

The chain is built from TRBV7-2 and TRBJ2-2; D is unresolved. Germline CDR1 reads SGHTA; CDR2 reads FQGNSA. V was trimmed by 5 bases and J by 7 bases, leaving 8 bases between them. The length of the CDR3 is 12 residues. The CDR3 sequence: CASSPRHGELFF. Written as DNA, the CDR3 is TGTGCCAGCAGCCCCCGGCACGGGGAGCTGTTTTTT.

This clonotype is categorized as medium-sized (0.01 to 0.1%). This chain uses TRBV4-3 with TRBJ1-1, with a tentative D call TRBD1 (5 bases). From germline, CDR1 is LGHNA and CDR2 YSLEER. Trimming left V 0 bases short and J 5 bases short, with 7 bases between. The CDR3 sequence is 13 residues long. In DNA form, the CDR3 reads TGCGCCAGCAGCCAAGAGGGGGGAACTGAAGCTTTCTTT. It codes for CASSQEGGTEAFF.

V usage is TRBV6-6 and J usage is TRBJ1-5; D not resolved. CDR1 is MNHNY, CDR2 SVGAGI, per germline (reference sequence). Deletions cut 6 bases from V and 6 bases from J, with 12 bases between. This CDR3 comprises 13 residues. CDR3 amino acids: CASSHYTGQPQHF. For the CDR3, the DNA is TGTGCCAGCAGCCACTATACGGGTCAGCCCCAGCATTTT.

J is TRBJ2-6 and V is TRBV18; no clear D. V was shortened by 6 bases and J by 0 bases, with 9 bases between the two germline ends. The CDR3 has 15 residues. CDR1 is KGHSH, CDR2 LQKENI, per germline. DNA of the CDR3: TGTGCCAGCTCCTTGTCGATCTCTGGGGCCAACGTCCTGACTTTC. This translates into CASSLSISGANVLTF.

The rearrangement uses TRBV4-2 and TRBJ1-2; D unclear. This CDR3 has 15 residues. The V and J ends lost 1 base and 2 bases respectively, with 11 bases between them. The germline CDR1 and CDR2 sequences are LGHNA and YNFKEQ. The CDR3 protein is CASSQAVSRNYGYTF. DNA for the CDR3: TGTGCCAGCAGCCAAGCCGTCAGTCGGAACTATGGCTACACCTTC.